The subject of this entry is one T cell receptor (beta chain). The CDR3 has 13 amino acids. Germline CDR1 SGHAT, CDR2 FQNNGV. Trimming removed 5 bases from V and 6 bases from J; junction bases left unmatched: 3. This specimen comes from a study of blood T cell repertoires in COVID-19. This table comes from immunoSEQ multiplex PCR, and its TCRdb copy is limited to in-frame clones, with some not included. The sample has 250,000 to 300,000 clones, under 90% seen once. What was sequenced was peripheral blood. The J gene is TRBJ2-2, the V gene TRBV11-2; 7 nucleotides align to TRBD1. The clonotype was recovered from a woman in her sixties or seventies with active or convalescent COVID-19. The CDR3 sequence: CASSVQGSGELFF. In nucleotides, the CDR3 is TGTGCCAGCAGCGTACAGGGGTCCGGGGAGCTGTTTTTT.